Below, 18 T cell receptor beta chains from the same sample are listed, as sequenced in a study of T cells in Graves' hyperthyroidism and ophthalmopathy. Using RNA transcripts as the source, TCR beta CDR3 regions were amplified. Researchers ran a first-round RT-PCR on the TCR CDR3 using the HTBI primer set. TCRdb re-analysed the multiplex PCR reads in MiXCR, keeping a single row per CDR3 protein. The data contain 540,000 or so distinct CDR3 sequences, around 45% of them singletons. Sequenced: peripheral blood or thyroid tissue (not recorded which). The receptors shown here come from an adult woman with Graves' disease, either hyperthyroidism or ophthalmopathy (not recorded which).

The table lists this clonotype with many counts. V and J are TRBV25-1 and TRBJ1-2; unclear D gene. CDR1 is MGHDK and CDR2 is SYGVNS in the germline V gene. The V and J ends lost 2 bases and 7 bases respectively, with 11 bases between them. CDR3 length: 13 residues. The CDR3 protein is CASSEIKGVGYTF. CDR3 DNA sequence: TGTGCCAGCAGTGAAATCAAGGGTGTTGGCTACACCTTC.

On this clonotype itself: A much larger clone differs by one base, so this may be a read error. The rearrangement joins TRBV13 to TRBJ2-5; the match to TRBD2 covers 10 bases. The CDR3 is made up of 15 amino acids. Germline CDR1 is PRHDT and CDR2 is FYEKMQ (reference sequence). The CDR3 DNA reads as TGCGCCAGCAGCACCCGGACTAGCGGCCAAGGGACCCAGTACTTC. Residues: CASSTRTSGQGTQYF. The full variable domain, its missing parts supplied by reference TRBV13 and TRBJ2-5, is AAGVIQSPRHLIKEKRETATLKCYPIPRHDTVYWYQQGPGQDPQFLISFYEKMQSDKGSIPDRFSAQQFSDYHSELNMSSLELGDSALYFCASSTRTSGQGTQYFGPGTRLLVL.

V gene TRBV12-3 or TRBV12-4 combines with J gene TRBJ2-2; 11 nucleotides align to TRBD2. CDR3 length: 14 residues. V was pared by 8 bases and J by 7 bases, with 6 bases of the junction left unmatched. CDR3 sequence: CASGKTSGDGELFF. In DNA, the CDR3 is TGTGCCAGCGGGAAGACTAGCGGGGACGGGGAGCTGTTTTTT.

This clonotype was picked up a small number of times. One end of the junction does not line up with germline, which may come from a read error. The genes are TRBV5-5 and TRBJ2-5; no clear D gene. The CDR3 is 14 amino acids. Looked up from germline, CDR1 is SGHKS and CDR2 is YYEKEE (reference sequence). The CDR3 loop reads CASKSTTSQETQCF. CDR3 DNA: TGTGCCAGCAAGTCCACGACCTCTCAAGAGACCCAGTGCTTC.

Only one count was recorded for this clonotype. This chain uses TRBV20-1 with TRBJ2-7, with 7 bases matching TRBD1. CDR1 DFQATT and CDR2 SNEGSKA come from the germline V gene (reference sequence). The J segment lost 0 bases and the V segment lost 4 bases, leaving 6 bases of the junction unmatched. This CDR3 region has 14 residues. CDR3 loop: CSATDRYHSYEQYF. In DNA, the CDR3 is TGCAGTGCTACGGACAGGTATCACTCCTACGAGCAGTACTTC.

V gene TRBV12-3 or TRBV12-4 combines with J gene TRBJ1-1, with D possibly TRBD1 on 5 matching bases. The CDR3 runs to 15 residues. V was pared by 3 bases and J by 1 base, with 12 bases between. The CDR3 DNA reads TGTGCCAGCAGTTTGCACAGGAGGTCGAACACTGAAGCTTTCTTT. Protein sequence: CASSLHRRSNTEAFF.

This chain uses TRBV6-5 with TRBJ1-1, with 8 bases matching TRBD1. The CDR3 length is 14 residues. Germline-derived CDR1 and CDR2 are MNHEY and SVGAGI. With V trimmed by 7 bases and J by 2 bases, 6 bases remained unmatched. CDR3 sequence (DNA): TGTGCCAGCACCAACAGGGGGATTAACACTGAAGCTTTCTTT. Its protein product is CASTNRGINTEAFF.

Only a few counts were recorded for this clonotype. This chain connects TRBV7-8 to TRBJ1-1, with TRBD1 as a possible D gene (6 bases). Germline V CDR1 and CDR2: SGHVS, FQNEAQ. The V and J ends lost 4 bases and 5 bases respectively, with 14 bases between them. The length of the CDR3 is 14 residues. The CDR3 loop reads CASSSRGARTEAFF. DNA for the CDR3: TGTGCCAGCAGCTCTAGGGGGGCGCGAACTGAAGCTTTCTTT.

V usage is TRBV25-1 and J usage is TRBJ2-7; D not resolved. CDR1 and CDR2 (germline): MGHDK, SYGVNS. The ends were cut back, 3 bases at V and 3 bases at J, with 12 bases in the middle. CDR3 length: 14 residues. CDR3 sequence: CASSDSTGFYEQYF. CDR3 sequence (DNA): TGTGCCAGCAGTGATTCTACCGGGTTCTACGAGCAGTACTTC.

This clonotype was picked up one time. A much larger clone sits a single nucleotide away, making a read error possible. CDR3 loop: CAGSSQGTHLF. DNA of the CDR3: TGTGCCGGCAGTTCCCAGGGGACCCACCTCTTC. The chain joins TRBV3-1 to TRBJ2-7; tentatively, D is TRBD1 (6 bases). The CDR3 length is 11 residues. In germline, CDR1 is LGHDT, CDR2 YNNKEL (reference sequence).

Turning to this clonotype: This could be a read error, since a much larger clone is one nucleotide away. V and J are TRBV7-8 and TRBJ2-2, with a weak D call TRBD2 (6 bases). The CDR3 runs 15 residues. The germline CDR1 and CDR2 sequences are SGHVS and FQNEAQ. The CDR3 protein is CASSFFSVSTGGLFF. CDR3 nucleotide sequence: TGTGCCAGCAGCTTCTTTTCAGTCTCCACCGGGGGGCTGTTTTTT.

The gene calls are TRBV10-1 and TRBJ2-7; no definite D call. In germline, CDR1 is WNHNN, CDR2 SYGVQD (reference sequence). The V and J ends lost 5 bases and 6 bases respectively, with 17 bases between them. The CDR3 is made up of 14 amino acids. DNA of the CDR3: TGCGCCAGCAGTCGAGCAGGTGAGGCCTCCGAGCAGTACTTC. It is translated as CASSRAGEASEQYF.

This clonotype is a singleton in its sample. The chain joins TRBV10-2 to TRBJ1-5; the match to TRBD1 covers 7 bases. The CDR3 extends over 14 amino acids. Germline lookup yields CDR1 WSHSY and CDR2 SAAADI. Trimming removed 6 bases from V and 4 bases from J; junction bases left unmatched: 6. CDR3 in amino acids: CASRNTGENQPQHF. In DNA, the CDR3 is TGCGCCAGCAGAAATACAGGGGAAAATCAGCCCCAGCATTTT.

Notes on this clonotype: The conserved phenylalanine or tryptophan is not found at the CDR3 terminus, so this likely reflects a read error. This rearrangement joins TRBV2 to TRBJ1-3; D remains ambiguous. V was shortened by 6 bases and J by 2 bases, with 11 bases between the two germline ends. Germline CDR1 is SNHLY and CDR2 is FYNNEI. The CDR3 runs 14 residues. The CDR3 loop reads CASSEGGTGNTIYS. In DNA form, the CDR3 reads TGTGCCAGCAGCGAGGGAGGGACTGGAAACACCATATATTCT.

V usage is TRBV7-6 and J usage is TRBJ2-5; D may match TRBD1 or TRBD2 (5 bases each). The germline V and J ends were trimmed by 3 bases and 9 bases, with 29 bases remaining between them. CDR1 is SGHVS and CDR2 is FNYEAQ in the germline V gene. This CDR3 has 18 amino acids. DNA for the CDR3: TGTGCCAGCAGCTTTAGGACCTTTGGGGACCGGGTTTGGAGGTCCCAGTACTTC. This gives the protein CASSFRTFGDRVWRSQYF.

Comment on this clonotype: This may be a read error, as it is one base from a much larger clone. The chain combines TRBV12-3 or TRBV12-4 with TRBJ1-1; TRBD1 is a possible D gene (5 bases). Trimming removed 7 bases at V and 1 base at J, with 22 bases between. The CDR3 loop spans 17 amino acids. CDR3 nucleotides: TGTGCCAGCAACGCCTACCCCCCCGGGGGGAGGAACACTGAAGCTTTCTTT. This sequence encodes CASNAYPPGGRNTEAFF.

Only one count was recorded for this clonotype. A junction boundary mismatches the germline segment, possibly from a read error. The chain links TRBV5-1 to TRBJ2-5, with D perhaps matching TRBD1 (5 bases). Germline assignment: CDR1 SGHRS and CDR2 YFSETQ. This CDR3 contains 13 residues. The CDR3 sequence is CTSSIQGEETQYF. In DNA, the CDR3 is TGCACCAGCAGCATTCAGGGTGAAGAGACCCAGTACTTC.

The chain is built from TRBV9 and TRBJ2-6; tentative D call: TRBD2 (5 bases). CDR3 size: 14 residues. Germline values: CDR1 SGDLS, CDR2 YYNGEE. V lost 3 bases, J lost 3 bases, and 7 bases lay in between. The CDR3 sequence is CASSAGFGANVLTF. The CDR3 coding sequence is TGTGCCAGCAGCGCGGGGTTTGGGGCCAACGTCCTGACTTTC. The full variable domain, its missing parts supplied by reference TRBV9 and TRBJ2-6, is DSGVTQTPKHLITATGQRVTLRCSPRSGDLSVYWYQQSLDQGLQFLIQYYNGEERAKGNILERFSAQQFPDLHSELNLSSLELGDSALYFCASSAGFGANVLTFGAGSRLTVL.